The entry below gives a single TCR beta chain sequence along with its context. It lacks a known antigen. Base-call qualities are not available, and no considerably larger clone is one nucleotide away. In the prospective study, participants were about 18 to 100 years old, resided in approximately 22 geographic areas of the United States, and were enrolled through a virtual design. In the prospective study, participants were assigned to cohorts based on the clinical history participants reported in a screening survey and a study questionnaire. Each participant in the prospective study had whole blood, serum and a nasopharyngeal or oropharyngeal swab collected by mobile phlebotomists. Prospective study participants could optionally give additional blood draws and questionnaires over an approximately 2-month period. Before DNA extraction, blood samples from the prospective study were shipped at room temperature or frozen.

This sample stems from a study of blood T cell repertoires in COVID-19 (dated by TCRdb to 2020 to 2021). With regard to the full study: The collaborator samples originated in the United States, Italy and Spain and spanned the acute and convalescent phases of COVID-19. The prospective study material was composed of cDNA or gDNA derived from T cells, B-cell-depleted T cells, or PBMCs. Sample metadata almost always included a de-identified subject ID, COVID-19 status, age in years and sex. Samples came from the ongoing ImmuneRACE study (first 160 participants) plus 1,254 subjects from 6 global collaborators. Where available, HLA class I and class II types were taken from metadata supplied by the sample provider and were not determined by assay-based typing. Subjects who had been exposed to COVID-19, were actively infected with it, or had recovered from it provided the deeply sampled blood TCRbeta repertoires that made up the dataset. The repertoires were made available in a free public database intended to serve as a resource for research on the immune response to SARS-CoV-2.

The immunoSEQ Assay, a bias-controlled multiplex PCR, was used to amplify TCRbeta CDR3 regions from genomic DNA. As for how the authors treated the data: Nucleated cell counts per sample were estimated from amplification of reference gene primers within the assay. Sequence reads were collapsed and filtered to measure the absolute abundance of every unique TCRbeta CDR3 rearrangement. Productive Simpson clonality was computed per sample as the square root of Simpson's diversity index over productive rearrangements. In its TCRdb copy, this immuneACCESS table keeps in-frame sequences only and misses some clones. Where compared with another copy, unresolved V genes explain less than half of these, and the others have no known cause. Clone size and V and J calls were adopted from that table, with D and trimming inferred from the DNA. This sample is represented by some 290,000 clones; approximately 91% of them were singletons. The ten top clones hold 2.3% of the sample.

The CDR3 covers 16 residues, taking in both the cysteine and the phenylalanine. Left in the record is the CDR3 DNA by itself, 48 bases read in frame from the first base. The germline V gene specifies SGHTS as CDR1 and YDEGEE as CDR2. The germline V and J ends show losses of 4 bases and 4 bases respectively, and no gene match explains 9 bases of the junction. Summary of the overall study and its limitations: Clinical and demographic metadata were provided uncurated, with the amount varying by source and participant.

Sequenced: PBMCs or T cells enriched from blood (not recorded which). The rearranged chain carries TRBV5-8 and TRBJ1-4; 8 junctional bases match TRBD1. The TCR originated in a woman aged 40 to 49 with acute COVID-19. The DNA is as follows: TGTGCCAGCAGCCATCGTGGACAGGGTCTTAATGAAAAACTGTTTTTT. Translated, this gives CASSHRGQGLNEKLFF. With all but the CDR3 taken from the reference TRBV5-8 and TRBJ1-4 genes, the full variable domain is: EAGVTQSPTHLIKTRGQQATLRCSPISGHTSVYWYQQALGLGLQFLLWYDEGEERNRGNFPPRFSGRQFPNYSSELNVNALELEDSALYLCASSHRGQGLNEKLFFGSGTQLSVL.